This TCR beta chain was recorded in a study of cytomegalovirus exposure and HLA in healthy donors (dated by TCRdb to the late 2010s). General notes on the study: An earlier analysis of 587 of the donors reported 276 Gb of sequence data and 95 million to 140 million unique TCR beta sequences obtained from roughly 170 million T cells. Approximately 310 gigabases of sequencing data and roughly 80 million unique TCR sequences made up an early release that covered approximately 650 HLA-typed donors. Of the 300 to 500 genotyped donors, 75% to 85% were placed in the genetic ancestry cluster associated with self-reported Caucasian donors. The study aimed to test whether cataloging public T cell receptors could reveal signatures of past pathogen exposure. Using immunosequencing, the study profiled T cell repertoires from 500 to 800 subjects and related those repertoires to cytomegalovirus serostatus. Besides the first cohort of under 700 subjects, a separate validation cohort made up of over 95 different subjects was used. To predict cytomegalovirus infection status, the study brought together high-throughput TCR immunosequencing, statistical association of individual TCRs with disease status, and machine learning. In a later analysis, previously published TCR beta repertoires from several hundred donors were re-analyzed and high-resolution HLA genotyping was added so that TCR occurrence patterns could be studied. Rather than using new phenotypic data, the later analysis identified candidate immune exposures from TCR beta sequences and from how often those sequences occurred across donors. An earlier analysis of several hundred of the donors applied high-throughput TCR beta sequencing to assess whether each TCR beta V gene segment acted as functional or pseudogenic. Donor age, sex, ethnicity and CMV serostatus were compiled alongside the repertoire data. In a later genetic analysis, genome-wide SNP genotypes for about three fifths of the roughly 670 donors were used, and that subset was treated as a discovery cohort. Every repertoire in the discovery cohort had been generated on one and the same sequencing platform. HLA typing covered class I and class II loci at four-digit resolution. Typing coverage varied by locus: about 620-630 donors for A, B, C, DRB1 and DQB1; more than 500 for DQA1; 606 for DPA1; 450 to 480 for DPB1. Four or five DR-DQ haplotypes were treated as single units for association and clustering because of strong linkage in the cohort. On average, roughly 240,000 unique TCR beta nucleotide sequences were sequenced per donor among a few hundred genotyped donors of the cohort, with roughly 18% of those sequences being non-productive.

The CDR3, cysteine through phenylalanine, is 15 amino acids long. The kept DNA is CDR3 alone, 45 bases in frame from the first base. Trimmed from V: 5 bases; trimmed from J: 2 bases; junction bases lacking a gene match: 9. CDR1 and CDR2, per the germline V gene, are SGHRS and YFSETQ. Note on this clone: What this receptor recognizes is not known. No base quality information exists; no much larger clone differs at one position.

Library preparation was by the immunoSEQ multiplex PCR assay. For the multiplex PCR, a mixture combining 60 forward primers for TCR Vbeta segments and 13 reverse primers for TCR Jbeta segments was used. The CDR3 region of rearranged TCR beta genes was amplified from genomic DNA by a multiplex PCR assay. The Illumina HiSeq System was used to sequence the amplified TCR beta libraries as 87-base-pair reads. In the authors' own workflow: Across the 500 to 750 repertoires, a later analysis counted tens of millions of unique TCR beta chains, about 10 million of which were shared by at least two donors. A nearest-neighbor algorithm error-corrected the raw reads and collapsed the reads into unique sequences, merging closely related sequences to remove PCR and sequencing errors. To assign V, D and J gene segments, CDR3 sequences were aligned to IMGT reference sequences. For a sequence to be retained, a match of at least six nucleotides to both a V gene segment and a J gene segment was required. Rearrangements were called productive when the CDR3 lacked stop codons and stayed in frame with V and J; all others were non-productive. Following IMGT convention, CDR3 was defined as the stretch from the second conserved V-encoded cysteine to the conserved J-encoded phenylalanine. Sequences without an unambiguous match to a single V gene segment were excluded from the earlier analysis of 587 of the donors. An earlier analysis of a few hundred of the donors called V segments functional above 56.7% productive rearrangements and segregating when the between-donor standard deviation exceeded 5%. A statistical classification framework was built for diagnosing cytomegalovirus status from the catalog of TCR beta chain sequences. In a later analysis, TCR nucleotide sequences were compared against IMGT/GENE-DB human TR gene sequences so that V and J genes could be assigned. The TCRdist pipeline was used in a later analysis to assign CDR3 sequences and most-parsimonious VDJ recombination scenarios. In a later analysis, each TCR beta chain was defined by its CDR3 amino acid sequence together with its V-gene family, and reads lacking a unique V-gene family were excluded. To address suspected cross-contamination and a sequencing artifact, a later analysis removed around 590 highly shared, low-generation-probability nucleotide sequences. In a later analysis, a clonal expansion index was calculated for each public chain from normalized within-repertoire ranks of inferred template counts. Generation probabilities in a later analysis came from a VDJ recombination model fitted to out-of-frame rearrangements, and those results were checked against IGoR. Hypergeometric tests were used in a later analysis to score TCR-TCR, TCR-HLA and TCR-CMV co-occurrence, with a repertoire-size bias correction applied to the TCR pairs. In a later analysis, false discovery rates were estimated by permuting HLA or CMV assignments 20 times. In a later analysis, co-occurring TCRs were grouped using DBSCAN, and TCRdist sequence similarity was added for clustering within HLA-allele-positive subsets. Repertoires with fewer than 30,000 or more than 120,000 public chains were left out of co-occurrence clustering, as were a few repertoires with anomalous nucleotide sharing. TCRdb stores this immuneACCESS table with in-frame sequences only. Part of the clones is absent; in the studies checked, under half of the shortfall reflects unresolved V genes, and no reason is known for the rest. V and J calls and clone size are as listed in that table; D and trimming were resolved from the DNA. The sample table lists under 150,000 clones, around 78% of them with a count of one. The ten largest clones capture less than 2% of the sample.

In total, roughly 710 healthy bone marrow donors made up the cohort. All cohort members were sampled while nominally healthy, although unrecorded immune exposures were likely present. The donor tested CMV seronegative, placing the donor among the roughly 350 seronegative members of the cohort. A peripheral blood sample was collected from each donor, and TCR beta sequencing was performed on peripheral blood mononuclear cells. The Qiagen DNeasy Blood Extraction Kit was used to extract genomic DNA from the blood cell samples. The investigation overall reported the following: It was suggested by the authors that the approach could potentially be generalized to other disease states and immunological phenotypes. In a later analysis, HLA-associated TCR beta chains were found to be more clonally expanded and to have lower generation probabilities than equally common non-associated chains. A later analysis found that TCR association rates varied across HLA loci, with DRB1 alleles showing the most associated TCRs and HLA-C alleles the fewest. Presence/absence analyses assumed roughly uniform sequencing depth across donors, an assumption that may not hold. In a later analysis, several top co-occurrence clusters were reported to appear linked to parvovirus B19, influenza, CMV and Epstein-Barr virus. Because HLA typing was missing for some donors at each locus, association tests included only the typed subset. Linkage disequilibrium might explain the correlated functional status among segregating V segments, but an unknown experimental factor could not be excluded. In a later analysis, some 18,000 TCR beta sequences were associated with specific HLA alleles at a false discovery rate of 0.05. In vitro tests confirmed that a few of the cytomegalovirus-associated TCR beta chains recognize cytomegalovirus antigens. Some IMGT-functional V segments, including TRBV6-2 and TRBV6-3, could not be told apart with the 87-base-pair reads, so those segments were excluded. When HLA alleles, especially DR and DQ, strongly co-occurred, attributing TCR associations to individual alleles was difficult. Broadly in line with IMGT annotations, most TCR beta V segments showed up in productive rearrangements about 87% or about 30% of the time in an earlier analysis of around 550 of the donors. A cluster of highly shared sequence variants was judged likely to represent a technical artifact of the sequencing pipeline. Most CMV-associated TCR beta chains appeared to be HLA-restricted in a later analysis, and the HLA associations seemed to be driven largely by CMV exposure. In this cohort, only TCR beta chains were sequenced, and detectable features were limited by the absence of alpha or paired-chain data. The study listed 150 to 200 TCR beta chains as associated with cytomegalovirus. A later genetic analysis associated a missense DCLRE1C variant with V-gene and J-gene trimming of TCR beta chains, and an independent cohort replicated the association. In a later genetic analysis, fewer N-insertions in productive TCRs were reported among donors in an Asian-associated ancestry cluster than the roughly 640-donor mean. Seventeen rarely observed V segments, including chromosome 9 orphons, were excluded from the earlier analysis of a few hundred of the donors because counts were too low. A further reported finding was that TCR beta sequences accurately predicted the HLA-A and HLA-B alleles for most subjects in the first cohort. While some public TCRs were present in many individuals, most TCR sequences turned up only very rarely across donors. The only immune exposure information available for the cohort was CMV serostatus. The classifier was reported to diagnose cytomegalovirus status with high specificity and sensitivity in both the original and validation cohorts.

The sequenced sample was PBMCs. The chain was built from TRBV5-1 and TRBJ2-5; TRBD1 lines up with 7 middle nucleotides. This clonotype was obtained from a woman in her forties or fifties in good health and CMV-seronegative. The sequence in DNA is TGCGCCAGCAGAGTACGGGACAGCGAACAAGAGACCCAGTACTTC. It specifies CASRVRDSEQETQYF.